This TCR beta chain was identified during a study of blood T cell repertoires in COVID-19. Turning to the study itself: There were acute and convalescent COVID-19 samples, and they came from the United States, Italy and Spain. Sources were T cells, B-cell-depleted T cells, or PBMCs; the material itself was cDNA or gDNA.

Source study methods: Estimation of nucleated cell counts was performed using reference gene primer amplification. Data came from immunoSEQ multiplex PCR; TCRdb stores just in-frame clones and leaves some out. D and trimming come from the DNA, and the V and J calls and clone size come from that table. The table shows under 75,000 clones, with approximately 88% occurring only once. This CDR3 is 11 amino acids long. From germline, CDR1 is SNHLY and CDR2 FYNNEI. V shed 5 bases and J shed 6 bases, with 7 bases lying between them. The receptor's source is a man aged 45-65 years with active COVID-19. Sequencing input: peripheral blood. This sequence joins TRBV2 and TRBJ1-1; no firm D call. CDR3 nucleotide sequence: TGTGCCAGCAGTCGGGATTCTGAAGCTTTCTTT. This translates into CASSRDSEAFF.